These 28 T cell receptor beta chains share one sample of origin, sequenced in a study of blood T cells in healthy people across ages. Sample-barcoded 5' priming and a J-beta primer mix drove a second PCR of about 6 to 12 cycles. TCRdb fed the 5' RACE reads into MiXCR, producing one record per CDR3 protein. The repertoire has around 750,000 distinct CDR3 sequences, about 48% of them found once; the top ten carry about two fifths. The sequenced sample was blood. The receptors shown here come from an elderly man in good health.

The chain uses TRBV6-1 and TRBJ1-2; D is unresolved. Germline loops: CDR1 MNHNS, CDR2 SASEGT. The CDR3 sequence is 12 residues long. Trimming removed 3 bases at V and 4 bases at J, with 6 bases between. CDR3 sequence reads: CASSDRTYGYTF. CDR3 DNA sequence: TGTGCCAGCAGTGACAGGACCTATGGCTACACCTTC.

This sequence joins TRBV15 and TRBJ2-2; D unresolved. Germline V gene sequence: CDR1 LNHNV, CDR2 YYDKDF (reference sequence). The CDR3 contains 13 residues. Between the trimmed V and J ends, which lost 0 bases and 6 bases, there was a span of 5 bases. The CDR3 is CATSRDRAGELFF. The CDR3 nucleotides are TGTGCCACCAGCAGAGATCGAGCCGGGGAGCTGTTTTTT.

The chain combines TRBV12-3 or TRBV12-4 with TRBJ2-7, with 12 positions matching TRBD2. V gave up 6 bases and J gave up 3 bases; unmatched junction bases: 6. The CDR3 is 15 residues long. The CDR3 here is CASRPQTSGSYEQYF. Here the CDR3 DNA reads TGTGCCAGCAGACCTCAGACTAGCGGGAGCTACGAGCAGTACTTC.

This chain links TRBV28 with TRBJ1-4, with D tentatively TRBD1 (5 bases). This CDR3 spans 14 amino acids. The germline V gene has CDR1 MDHEN and CDR2 SYDVKM. The V end lost 6 bases, the J end lost 8 bases, and 16 bases lay between the germline ends. As DNA, the CDR3 is TGTGCCAGCAGGACTCAGGGAGGGCCCGAAAAACTGTTTTTT. This sequence encodes CASRTQGGPEKLFF.

The chain is built from TRBV7-2 and TRBJ2-1; 12 bases agree with TRBD2. Germline assignment: CDR1 SGHTA and CDR2 FQGNSA. The trim removed 2 bases at V and 12 bases at J, leaving 8 bases unmatched. The CDR3 is 15 residues long. The CDR3 DNA sequence: TGTGCCAGCAGCTTAAAGCTAGCGGGAGGGCGAGGGCAGTTCTTC. Translated: CASSLKLAGGRGQFF.

This clonotype has more than one count but fewer than ten. The genes are TRBV12-3 or TRBV12-4 and TRBJ2-3; 7 bases are shared with TRBD2. This CDR3 spans 17 amino acids. Losses at the gene ends were 6 bases for V and 4 bases for J; bases not matched to a gene: 16. The chain's CDR3 is CASSSRTGGPKADTQYF. The CDR3 DNA follows: TGTGCCAGCAGCTCGCGTACGGGAGGCCCTAAAGCAGATACGCAGTATTTT.

The rearrangement uses TRBV27 and TRBJ2-3, with 9 bases fitting TRBD2. Per the germline V gene, CDR1 is MNHEY and CDR2 is SMNVEV (reference sequence). V was clipped by 6 bases and J by 0 bases; unmatched bases: 7. This CDR3 contains 16 residues. The CDR3 nucleotides are TGTGCCAGCAGCGTGACCGCGGGGGGGAGCACAGATACGCAGTATTTT. Amino acids: CASSVTAGGSTDTQYF.

The V and J genes are TRBV2 and TRBJ2-5; D might be TRBD1 or TRBD2, each matching 5 bases. The CDR3 loop spans 15 amino acids. V lost 8 bases, J lost 11 bases, and 27 bases lay in between. From germline, CDR1 is SNHLY and CDR2 FYNNEI. The CDR3 protein is CASRGTSTPYNEQYF. CDR3 nucleotide sequence: TGTGCCAGCCGTGGGACCTCCACCCCGTACAATGAGCAGTACTTC. The entire variable domain, with the rest obtained from reference TRBV2 and TRBJ2-5, is as follows: EPEVTQTPSHQVTQMGQEVILRCVPISNHLYFYWYRQILGQKVEFLVSFYNNEISEKSEIFDDQFSVERPDGSNFTLKIRSTKLEDSAMYFCASRGTSTPYNEQYFGPGTRLLVL.

This clonotype was counted between two and nine times. This chain links TRBV11-2 with TRBJ1-5; D not certain. Germline loops: CDR1 SGHAT, CDR2 FQNNGV. Trimming cost V 4 bases and J 2 bases, with 18 bases left between them. The CDR3 is made up of 17 amino acids. In nucleotides, the CDR3 is TGTGCCAGCAGCTCAATAGATAGGCCCTTGGGCAATCAGCCCCAGCATTTT. This codes for CASSSIDRPLGNQPQHF.

V and J are TRBV7-3 and TRBJ2-3, with D possibly being TRBD2 (5 bases). V was cut by 1 base and J by 5 bases, with 28 bases left in between. Germline V gene data show CDR1 as SGHTA and CDR2 as FQGTGA. The CDR3 has 20 residues. CDR3 loop: CASSLNPLAVLDGIQDTQYF. The CDR3 DNA is TGTGCCAGCAGCTTAAATCCCCTAGCCGTTTTGGACGGGATCCAAGATACGCAGTATTTT.

This clonotype was observed a handful of times. V and J are TRBV6-5 and TRBJ2-5; 13 bases fit TRBD2. The CDR3 covers 16 residues. With V trimmed by 6 bases and J by 5 bases, 9 bases remained unmatched. CDR1 is MNHEY, CDR2 SVGAGI, per germline. This CDR3 is CASSLGLAGVDETQYF. The CDR3 DNA reads as TGTGCCAGCAGCTTAGGACTAGCGGGAGTAGACGAGACCCAGTACTTC.

This clonotype has just one count. This chain links TRBV4-2 with TRBJ2-2; 8 bases fit TRBD2. Germline trimming cut 0 bases from V and 5 bases from J; bases unmatched to any gene: 8. Per germline, CDR1 LGHNA and CDR2 YNFKEQ. There are 17 residues in the CDR3. The CDR3 DNA is TGTGCCAGCAGCCAAGAACCGGGAGGGGTGGTAACCGGGGAGCTGTTTTTT. Protein product: CASSQEPGGVVTGELFF.

V gene TRBV7-9 combines with J gene TRBJ2-5, with 8 nucleotides matching TRBD1. V was clipped by 5 bases and J by 2 bases; unmatched bases: 4. Germline values: CDR1 SEHNR, CDR2 FQNEAQ (reference sequence). This CDR3 comprises 14 residues. The CDR3 here is CASSPRDRQETQYF. CDR3 DNA: TGTGCCAGCAGCCCGAGGGACAGGCAAGAGACCCAGTACTTC. The complete variable domain, with remaining parts taken from reference TRBV7-9 and TRBJ2-5, reads DTGVSQNPRHKITKRGQNVTFRCDPISEHNRLYWYRQTLGQGPEFLTYFQNEAQLEKSRLLSDRFSAERPKGSFSTLEIQRTEQGDSAMYLCASSPRDRQETQYFGPGTRLLVL.

The chain links TRBV29-1 to TRBJ2-7, with D possibly matching TRBD1 (8 bases). Trimming pared 5 bases from V and 2 bases from J, leaving 22 bases between. Looked up from germline, CDR1 is SQVTM and CDR2 is ANQGSEA. This CDR3 comprises 16 residues. DNA for the CDR3: TGCAGCGTTCTGGACAGGGTACCTAGCGGTACCTACGAGCAGTACTTC. Amino acid sequence: CSVLDRVPSGTYEQYF.

The rearrangement uses TRBV3-1 and TRBJ2-7, with D perhaps matching TRBD2 (6 bases). V was clipped by 3 bases and J by 3 bases, with 12 bases between them. The CDR3 totals 14 residues. Germline values: CDR1 LGHDT, CDR2 YNNKEL (reference sequence). CDR3: CASSQGDSLYEQYF. In DNA, the CDR3 is TGTGCCAGCAGCCAGGGGGACTCCCTCTACGAGCAGTACTTC.

This clonotype has a handful of counts. The chain combines TRBV10-2 with TRBJ2-4; D is undetermined. The length of the CDR3 is 11 residues. Germline loops: CDR1 WSHSY, CDR2 SAAADI. Trimming took 10 bases from V and 3 from J, leaving 7 bases between them. The CDR3 DNA sequence: TGCGCCACCAGCGTCAAAAACATTCAGTACTTC. Amino acid sequence: CATSVKNIQYF.

The chain employs TRBV7-3 and TRBJ2-5; D gene ambiguous. V dropped 1 base and J dropped 6 bases, with 9 bases sitting between them. Germline V lookup: CDR1 SGHTA, CDR2 FQGTGA. The length of the CDR3 is 13 residues. CDR3 loop: CASSLMRSQTQYF. The CDR3 nucleotides are TGTGCCAGCAGCTTAATGCGGAGCCAGACCCAGTACTTC.

This chain joins TRBV11-2 and TRBJ2-4, with D perhaps TRBD1 or TRBD2 (5 bases each). Gene TRBJ2-5 matches the end of the DNA better, so the J call may be wrong. CDR1 is SGHAT and CDR2 is FQNNGV in the germline V gene. The CDR3 extends over 15 amino acids. CDR3 region: CASSFAGTNRETQYF. As DNA, the CDR3 is TGTGCCAGCAGCTTTGCCGGGACGAATCGGGAGACCCAGTACTTC.

This clonotype was counted between two and nine times. This rearrangement joins TRBV6-2 or TRBV6-3 to TRBJ2-7; 12 bases match TRBD2. Per germline, CDR1 MNHEY and CDR2 SVGEGT. The CDR3 loop spans 19 amino acids. V was clipped by 0 bases and J by 7 bases; unmatched bases: 16. The CDR3 nucleotides are TGTGCCAGCAGTTACTCGGGTCTTTCCGGGACTAGCGGGCCCGGGGAGCAGTACTTC. Its protein is CASSYSGLSGTSGPGEQYF.

Notes on this clonotype: A junction boundary mismatches the germline segment, possibly from a read error. The CDR3 DNA sequence: TGTGCCAGCAGTTTAACGCCCCGGAGCGTTGAGCAGTTTTTT. It specifies CASSLTPRSVEQFF. The chain recombines TRBV28 with TRBJ2-2; D gene unclear. The germline gives CDR1 MDHEN, CDR2 SYDVKM. The CDR3 has 14 residues.

This clonotype came up once. The chain employs TRBV20-1 and TRBJ2-5, with TRBD2 identical over 7 bases. The CDR3 is 15 residues long. Germline V lookup: CDR1 DFQATT, CDR2 SNEGSKA (reference sequence). V shed 0 bases and J 11 bases; nucleotides not matched to a gene: 15. CDR3 DNA sequence: TGCAGTGCTAGAGACGCTAGCGGCACCCACTGGGGGCAGTACTTC. Its protein product is CSARDASGTHWGQYF.

This clonotype was counted only a few times. This chain joins TRBV21-1 and TRBJ1-2; TRBD1 is taken as the D call from the table, unchecked against the DNA. TRBV21-1 is described as a pseudogene. The CDR3 is 15 amino acids. The CDR3 nucleotides are TGTGCCAGCAGCAAAAGGAGGGGGCCAAACTATGGCTACACCTTC. Translation gives CASSKRRGPNYGYTF.

This clonotype has only one observation. The rearrangement links TRBV20-1 to TRBJ1-5; tentative D call: TRBD1 (5 bases). Looked up from germline, CDR1 is DFQATT and CDR2 is SNEGSKA (reference sequence). V was trimmed by 5 bases and J by 5 bases, leaving 16 bases between them. The CDR3 covers 14 residues. CDR3 protein: CSAGRGTGDQPQHF. CDR3 in DNA: TGCAGTGCTGGACGCGGGACCGGAGATCAGCCCCAGCATTTT.

This clonotype was recorded a few times. The V gene is TRBV20-1, the J gene TRBJ2-1; 8 bases match TRBD2. The trim removed 5 bases at V and 0 bases at J, leaving 6 bases unmatched. CDR3 size: 15 residues. The germline CDR1 and CDR2 sequences are DFQATT and SNEGSKA (reference sequence). CDR3 sequence: CSAGTSGNSYNEQFF. For the CDR3, the DNA is TGCAGTGCTGGTACTAGCGGCAACTCCTACAATGAGCAGTTCTTC.

This clonotype was seen a few times. CDR3 sequence: CASSLDGPRTQYF. Here the CDR3 DNA reads TGTGCCAGCAGCTTAGACGGACCAAGGACCCAGTACTTC. The V and J genes are TRBV7-2 and TRBJ2-5; D remains ambiguous. There are 13 residues in the CDR3. The germline gives CDR1 SGHTA, CDR2 FQGNSA. V was cut by 1 base and J by 7 bases, with 10 bases left in between.

The chain couples TRBV3-1 to TRBJ1-2; TRBD1 aligns across 11 bases. V trimming: 4 bases; J trimming: 3 bases; junction bases outside the gene matches: 7. Germline V lookup: CDR1 LGHDT, CDR2 YNNKEL (reference sequence). The CDR3 is 16 residues long. CDR3 coding DNA: TGTGCCAGCAGCCCGGGACAGGGGGGCGATGACTATGGCTACACCTTC. This codes for CASSPGQGGDDYGYTF.

This clonotype was counted a single time. The chain carries TRBV24-1 and TRBJ1-1; D uncertain. The germline V gene has CDR1 KGHDR and CDR2 SFDVKD. V was pared by 2 bases and J by 5 bases, with 8 bases between. The CDR3 is 13 residues long. In DNA form, the CDR3 reads TGTGCCACCAGTGATTCCACGGTAACTGAAGCTTTCTTT. Protein product: CATSDSTVTEAFF.

This clonotype occurred a few times. The chain employs TRBV28 and TRBJ1-2, with 8 bases matching TRBD1. CDR1 is MDHEN and CDR2 is SYDVKM in the germline V gene. With V trimmed by 6 bases and J by 4 bases, 4 bases remained unmatched. CDR3 length equals 13 residues. The chain's CDR3 is CASSKQGGYGYTF. As DNA, the CDR3 is TGTGCCAGCAGCAAACAGGGGGGCTATGGCTACACCTTC.